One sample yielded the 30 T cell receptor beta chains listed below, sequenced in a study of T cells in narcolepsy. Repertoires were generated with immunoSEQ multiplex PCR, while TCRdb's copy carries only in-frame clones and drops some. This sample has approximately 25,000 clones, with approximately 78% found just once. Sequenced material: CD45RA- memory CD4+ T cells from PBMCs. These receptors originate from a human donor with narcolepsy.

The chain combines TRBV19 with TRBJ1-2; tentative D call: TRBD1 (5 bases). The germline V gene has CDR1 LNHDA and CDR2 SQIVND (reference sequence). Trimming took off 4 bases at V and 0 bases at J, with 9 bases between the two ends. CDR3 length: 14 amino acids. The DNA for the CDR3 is TGTGCCAGTAGTAGGCAGGGAGCTAACTATGGCTACACCTTC. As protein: CASSRQGANYGYTF.

The CDR3 coding sequence is TGTGCCAGCAGCCGCTTGCAGGACGCGGGCAATCAGCCCCAGCATTTT. Translating it yields CASSRLQDAGNQPQHF. V is TRBV21-1 and J is TRBJ1-5. TRBV21-1 is tagged as a pseudogene. This CDR3 has 16 amino acids.

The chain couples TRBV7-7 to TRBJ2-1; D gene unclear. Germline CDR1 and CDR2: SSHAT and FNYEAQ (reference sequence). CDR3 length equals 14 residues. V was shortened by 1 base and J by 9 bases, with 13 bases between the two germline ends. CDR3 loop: CASSLDGLSSEQFF. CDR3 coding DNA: TGTGCCAGCAGCTTAGATGGCCTTTCCTCTGAGCAGTTCTTC.

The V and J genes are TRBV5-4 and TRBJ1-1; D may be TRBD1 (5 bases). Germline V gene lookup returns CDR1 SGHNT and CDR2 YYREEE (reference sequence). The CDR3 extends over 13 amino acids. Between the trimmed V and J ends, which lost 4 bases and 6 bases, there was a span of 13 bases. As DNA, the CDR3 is TGTGCCAGCAGCAGGGACGGGCCACCTGAAGCTTTCTTT. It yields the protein CASSRDGPPEAFF.

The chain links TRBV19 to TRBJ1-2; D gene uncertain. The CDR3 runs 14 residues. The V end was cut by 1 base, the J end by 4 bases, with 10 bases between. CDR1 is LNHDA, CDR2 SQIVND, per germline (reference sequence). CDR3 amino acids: CASSIGAGPYGYTF. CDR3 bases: TGTGCCAGTAGTATAGGCGCAGGCCCCTATGGCTACACCTTC.

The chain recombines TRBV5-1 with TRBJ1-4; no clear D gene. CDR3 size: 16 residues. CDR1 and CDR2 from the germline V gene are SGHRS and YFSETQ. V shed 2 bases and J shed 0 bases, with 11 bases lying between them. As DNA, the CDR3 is TGCGCCAGCAGCTTCGGGGTCGGTGCAACTAATGAAAAACTGTTTTTT. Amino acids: CASSFGVGATNEKLFF.

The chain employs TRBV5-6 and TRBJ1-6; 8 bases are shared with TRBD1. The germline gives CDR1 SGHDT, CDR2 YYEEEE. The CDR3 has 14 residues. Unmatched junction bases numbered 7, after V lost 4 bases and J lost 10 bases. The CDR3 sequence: CASSGQGLQSPLHF. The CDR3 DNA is TGTGCCAGCAGCGGACAGGGTTTGCAATCACCCCTCCACTTT.

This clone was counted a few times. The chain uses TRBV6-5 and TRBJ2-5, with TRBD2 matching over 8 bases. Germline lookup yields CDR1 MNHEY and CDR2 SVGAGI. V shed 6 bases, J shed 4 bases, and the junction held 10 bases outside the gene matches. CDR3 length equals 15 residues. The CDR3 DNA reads TGTGCCAGCAGACGATCGGGGGGGGCAATAGAGACCCAGTACTTC. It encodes CASRRSGGAIETQYF.

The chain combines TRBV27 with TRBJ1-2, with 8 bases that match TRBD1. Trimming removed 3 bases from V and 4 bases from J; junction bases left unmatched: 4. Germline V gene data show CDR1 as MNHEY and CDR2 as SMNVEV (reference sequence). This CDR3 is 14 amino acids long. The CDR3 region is CASSLDRATYGYTF. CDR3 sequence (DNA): TGTGCCAGCAGTTTGGACAGGGCGACCTATGGCTACACCTTC.

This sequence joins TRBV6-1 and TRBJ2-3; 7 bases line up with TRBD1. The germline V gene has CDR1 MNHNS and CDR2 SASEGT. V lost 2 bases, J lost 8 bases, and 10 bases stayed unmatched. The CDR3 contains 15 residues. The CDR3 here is CASSESVRGRGTQYF. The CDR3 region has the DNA TGTGCCAGCAGTGAATCGGTCAGGGGGAGAGGTACGCAGTATTTT.

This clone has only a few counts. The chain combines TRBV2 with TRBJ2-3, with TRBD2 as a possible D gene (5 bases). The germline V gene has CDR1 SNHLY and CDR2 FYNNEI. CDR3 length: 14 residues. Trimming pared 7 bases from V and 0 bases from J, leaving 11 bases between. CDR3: CASNLGLSTDTQYF. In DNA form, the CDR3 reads TGTGCCAGCAATTTAGGACTTAGCACAGATACGCAGTATTTT.

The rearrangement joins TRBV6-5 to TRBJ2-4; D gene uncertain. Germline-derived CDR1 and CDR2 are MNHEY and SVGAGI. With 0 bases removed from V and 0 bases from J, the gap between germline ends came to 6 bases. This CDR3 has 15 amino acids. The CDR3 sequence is CASSYSQIAKNIQYF. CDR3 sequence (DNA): TGTGCCAGCAGTTACTCACAGATAGCCAAAAACATTCAGTACTTC.

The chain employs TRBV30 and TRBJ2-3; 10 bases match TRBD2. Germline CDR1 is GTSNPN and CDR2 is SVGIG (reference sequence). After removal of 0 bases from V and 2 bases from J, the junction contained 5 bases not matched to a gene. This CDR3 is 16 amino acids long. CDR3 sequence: CAWSVAGGLPTDTQYF. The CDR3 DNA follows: TGTGCCTGGAGTGTAGCGGGGGGGCTTCCCACAGATACGCAGTATTTT.

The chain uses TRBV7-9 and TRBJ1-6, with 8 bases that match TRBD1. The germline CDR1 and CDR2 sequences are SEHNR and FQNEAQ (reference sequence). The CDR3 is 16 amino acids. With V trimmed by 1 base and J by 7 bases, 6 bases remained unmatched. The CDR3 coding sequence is TGTGCCAGCAGCTTAGACGGGACAGGAGGAAATTCACCCCTCCACTTT. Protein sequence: CASSLDGTGGNSPLHF.

This CDR3 reads CASSHIPQGSRDYGYTF. For the CDR3, the DNA is TGTGCCAGCAGCCACATTCCGCAGGGCTCCAGGGACTATGGCTACACCTTC. This chain joins TRBV5-5 and TRBJ1-2; the D gene is possibly TRBD1 (5 bases). The CDR3 is made up of 17 amino acids. From germline, CDR1 is SGHKS and CDR2 YYEKEE (reference sequence). Trimming stripped 4 bases from V and 3 bases from J, with 22 bases between. Full variable domain (missing parts from reference TRBV5-5 and TRBJ1-2): DAGVTQSPTHLIKTRGQQVTLRCSPISGHKSVSWYQQVLGQGPQFIFQYYEKEERGRGNFPDRFSARQFPNYSSELNVNALLLGDSALYLCASSHIPQGSRDYGYTFGSGTRLTVV.

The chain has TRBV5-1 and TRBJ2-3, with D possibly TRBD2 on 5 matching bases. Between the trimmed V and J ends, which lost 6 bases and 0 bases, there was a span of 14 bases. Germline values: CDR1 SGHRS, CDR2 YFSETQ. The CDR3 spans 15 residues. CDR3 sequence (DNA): TGCGCCAGCAAGTTAGTAGCGCAAAGCACAGATACGCAGTATTTT. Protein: CASKLVAQSTDTQYF.

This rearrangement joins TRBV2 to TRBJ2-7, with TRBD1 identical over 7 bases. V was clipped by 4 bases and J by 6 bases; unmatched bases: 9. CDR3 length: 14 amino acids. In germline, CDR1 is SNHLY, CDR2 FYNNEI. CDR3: CASSGRQGQGEQYF. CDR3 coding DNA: TGTGCCAGCAGTGGACGACAGGGTCAGGGCGAGCAGTACTTC.

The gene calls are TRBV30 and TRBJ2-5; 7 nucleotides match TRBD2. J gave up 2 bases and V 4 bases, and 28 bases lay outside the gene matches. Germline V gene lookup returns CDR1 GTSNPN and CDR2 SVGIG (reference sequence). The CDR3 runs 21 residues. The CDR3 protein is CAWTLVPWSGARTNSQETQYF. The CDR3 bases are TGTGCCTGGACCCTGGTCCCTTGGAGCGGGGCGCGAACAAACTCGCAAGAGACCCAGTACTTC.

The CDR3 sequence: CASSLIGRETQYF. DNA for the CDR3: TGTGCCAGCAGCTTAATTGGGCGGGAGACCCAGTACTTC. The chain employs TRBV11-1 and TRBJ2-5; no definite D call. The CDR3 loop spans 13 amino acids. CDR1 and CDR2 from the germline V gene are SGHAT and FQDESV (reference sequence). V shed 2 bases and J shed 5 bases, with 9 bases lying between them. The full variable domain, rest sourced from reference TRBV11-1 and TRBJ2-5, is EAEVAQSPRYKITEKSQAVAFWCDPISGHATLYWYRQILGQGPELLVQFQDESVVDDSQLPKDRFSAERLKGVDSTLKIQPAELGDSAMYLCASSLIGRETQYFGPGTRLLVL.

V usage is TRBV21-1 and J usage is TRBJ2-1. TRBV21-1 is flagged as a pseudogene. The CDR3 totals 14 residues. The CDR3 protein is CASIGMLSYNEQFF. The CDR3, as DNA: TGTGCCAGCATCGGCATGCTCTCCTACAATGAGCAGTTCTTC.

The DNA of the CDR3 is TGCGCCAGCAGCTTCGATCGGGGTGGCACAGATACGCAGTATTTT. As protein: CASSFDRGGTDTQYF. The rearrangement joins TRBV5-1 to TRBJ2-3; the D gene is possibly TRBD2 (5 bases). Trimming cost V 2 bases and J 1 base, with 11 bases left between them. The V gene's germline CDR1 is SGHRS and CDR2 YFSETQ. The CDR3 length is 15 residues.

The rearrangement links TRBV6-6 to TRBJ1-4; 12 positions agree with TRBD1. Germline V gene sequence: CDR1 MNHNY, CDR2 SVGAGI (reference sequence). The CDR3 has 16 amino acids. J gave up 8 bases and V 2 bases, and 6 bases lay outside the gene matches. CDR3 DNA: TGTGCCAGCAGTTACGGGATGGGGACAGGGGGCGAAAAACTGTTTTTT. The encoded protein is CASSYGMGTGGEKLFF.

CDR3 in amino acids: CSVARDGNTIYF. The CDR3 DNA reads TGCAGCGTTGCCAGGGACGGCAACACCATATATTTT. The rearrangement links TRBV29-1 to TRBJ1-3, with D possibly matching TRBD1 (5 bases). Germline V gene lookup returns CDR1 SQVTM and CDR2 ANQGSEA. The germline V and J ends were trimmed by 4 bases and 7 bases, with 11 bases remaining between them. This CDR3 is built from 12 residues.

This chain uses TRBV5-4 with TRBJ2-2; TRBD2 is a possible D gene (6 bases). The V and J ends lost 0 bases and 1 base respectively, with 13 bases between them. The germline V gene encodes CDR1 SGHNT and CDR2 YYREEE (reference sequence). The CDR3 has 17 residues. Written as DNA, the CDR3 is TGTGCCAGCAGCTTGGATAGGGCGGGGCGGAACACCGGGGAGCTGTTTTTT. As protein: CASSLDRAGRNTGELFF.

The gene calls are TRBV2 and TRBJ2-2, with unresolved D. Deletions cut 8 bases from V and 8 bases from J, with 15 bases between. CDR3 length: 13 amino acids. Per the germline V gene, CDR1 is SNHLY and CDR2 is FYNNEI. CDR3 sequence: CASSRQVTGELFF. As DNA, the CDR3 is TGTGCCAGCTCGCGGCAGGTCACTGGGGAGCTGTTTTTT.

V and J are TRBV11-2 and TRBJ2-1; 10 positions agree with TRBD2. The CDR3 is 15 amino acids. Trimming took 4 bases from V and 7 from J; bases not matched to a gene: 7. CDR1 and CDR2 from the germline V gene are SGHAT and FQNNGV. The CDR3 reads CASSWERGGRNEQFF. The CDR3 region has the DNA TGTGCCAGCAGCTGGGAGCGGGGGGGCAGGAATGAGCAGTTCTTC.

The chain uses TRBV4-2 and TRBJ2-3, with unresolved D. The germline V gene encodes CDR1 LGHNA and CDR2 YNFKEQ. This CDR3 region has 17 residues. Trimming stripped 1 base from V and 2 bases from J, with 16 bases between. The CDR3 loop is CASSQVGGRQTTDTQYF. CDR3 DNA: TGTGCCAGCAGCCAAGTCGGTGGCAGGCAAACCACAGATACGCAGTATTTT.

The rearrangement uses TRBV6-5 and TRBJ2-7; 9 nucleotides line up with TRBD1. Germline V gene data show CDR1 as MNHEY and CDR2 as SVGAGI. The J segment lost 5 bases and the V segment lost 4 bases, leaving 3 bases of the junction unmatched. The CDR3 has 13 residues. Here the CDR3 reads CASSWTGEHEQYF. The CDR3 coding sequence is TGTGCCAGCAGTTGGACAGGGGAGCACGAGCAGTACTTC.

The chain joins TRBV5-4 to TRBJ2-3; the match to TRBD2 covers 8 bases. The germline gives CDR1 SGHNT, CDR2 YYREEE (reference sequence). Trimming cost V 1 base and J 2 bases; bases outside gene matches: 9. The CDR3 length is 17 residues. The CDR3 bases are TGTGCCAGCAGCTTGAAGCGGGGGCTACAGCTCACAGATACGCAGTATTTT. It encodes CASSLKRGLQLTDTQYF. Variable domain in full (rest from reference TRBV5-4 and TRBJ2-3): ETGVTQSPTHLIKTRGQQVTLRCSSQSGHNTVSWYQQALGQGPQFIFQYYREEENGRGNFPPRFSGLQFPNYSSELNVNALELDDSALYLCASSLKRGLQLTDTQYFGPGTRLTVL.

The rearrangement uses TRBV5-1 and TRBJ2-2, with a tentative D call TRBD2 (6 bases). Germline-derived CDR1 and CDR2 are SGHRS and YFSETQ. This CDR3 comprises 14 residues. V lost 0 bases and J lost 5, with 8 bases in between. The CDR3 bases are TGCGCCAGCAGCTTGGGGAGGGATACCGGGGAGCTGTTTTTT. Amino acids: CASSLGRDTGELFF. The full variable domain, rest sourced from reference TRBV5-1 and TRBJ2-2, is KAGVTQTPRYLIKTRGQQVTLSCSPISGHRSVSWYQQTPGQGLQFLFEYFSETQRNKGNFPGRFSGRQFSNSRSEMNVSTLELGDSALYLCASSLGRDTGELFFGEGSRLTVL.